This TCR beta chain was found in a study of cytomegalovirus exposure and HLA in healthy donors. Study conclusions and caveats: Associated with cytomegalovirus, according to the listing, were 150 to 200 TCR beta chains.

Comments on this clone: Its target is unknown.

The assay was immunoSEQ multiplex PCR, and TCRdb's table has in-frame clones only and misses some. The table shows around 200,000 clones, with 80% to 90% occurring only once. CDR3 length: 15 amino acids. Trimming cost V 6 bases and J 1 base; bases outside gene matches: 5. Looked up from germline, CDR1 is MNHEY and CDR2 is SVGAGI. This TCR was sampled from a woman aged 18-29 years in good health and CMV-seronegative. Sample: PBMCs. This chain connects TRBV6-5 to TRBJ2-1; 8 nucleotides line up with TRBD1. CDR3 sequence: CASSGDRGSYNEQFF. The DNA for the CDR3 is TGTGCCAGCAGCGGAGACAGGGGATCCTACAATGAGCAGTTCTTC.